Included here is one TCR beta chain sequence, with context. The antigen remains undetermined. The data originate from a study of Ad26.COV2.S vaccination and SARS-CoV-2 variants. This CDR3 has 13 amino acids. V was trimmed by 6 bases and J by 13 bases, leaving 18 bases between them. The germline V gene encodes CDR1 SNHLY and CDR2 FYNNEI. Treatment defined: roughly 19 received Ad26.COV2.S at low or high dose, single or two shots; about 5 received placebo; per-sample allocation not given. The study sampled participants on day 63 after the first vaccine or placebo injection. Immunization relied on an Ad26 vector, which expressed Wuhan-strain SARS-CoV-2 spike. Whole-study findings and limits: It was reported that spike-specific CD8+ and CD4+ T cell responses were substantially broad after vaccination. The TCR breadth and depth analyses may have produced an underestimate of total T cell responses.

Assay: immunoSEQ multiplex PCR; the TCRdb copy retains only in-frame clones and omits some. The table lists some 300,000 clones, around 84% of them singletons, with roughly 1.9% in the top ten. The chain combines TRBV2 with TRBJ2-2; D perhaps matches TRBD2 (6 bases). Material: peripheral blood, obtained in a trial of Ad26.COV2.S vaccine versus placebo. The receptor's source is a person between 18 and 65 years old who received the Ad26.COV2.S COVID-19 vaccine or a placebo. CDR3 residues: CASSDLMEGRLFF. The CDR3 nucleotides read TGTGCCAGCAGCGATCTAATGGAGGGTAGGCTGTTTTTT.